The T cell receptor (beta chain) under discussion was sequenced for a study of shared clonotypes between healthy human individuals. Study information: CD4 naive and memory got three plates each, CD8 naive two, CD8 memory one. Study-level findings and limits: Naive subsets generally had larger estimated richness than memory subsets.

The junction had 13 bases not matched to a gene; V was cut back by 7 bases and J by 6 bases. The CDR3 runs 16 residues. Per germline, CDR1 SGHNT and CDR2 YYREEE (reference sequence). The method was immunoSEQ multiplex PCR; TCRdb's version includes in-frame clones alone and lacks a portion of them. The sample holds 1.4 million or so clones, roughly 98.5% seen once. With respect to this clone: Its antigen is unidentified.

The receptor was isolated from a young man in good health. This chain links TRBV5-4 with TRBJ2-7, with 13 bases aligning to TRBD2. What was sequenced was naive CD4+ T cells sorted from blood. Subset defined: CD45RA+ positively selected. This chain's CDR3 is CASREVLAGGPGEQYF. CDR3 DNA: TGTGCCAGCCGGGAGGTACTAGCGGGAGGGCCGGGCGAGCAGTACTTC.